These 23 T cell receptor beta chains originate from one sample sequenced in a study of spatial heterogeneity in lung cancer. TCRdb independently ran MiXCR on the 5' RACE reads; one entry per CDR3 protein. The sample yields approximately 92,000 distinct CDR3 sequences, over 9.5% seen once. Time point of the sample: sample taken at primary tumor resection. Tumor, nontumor lung or frozen PBMC supplied whole RNA that was sequenced unsorted. Sequences were derived from PBMCs, sampled at surgery. The receptors were gathered from a male donor with early-stage non-small cell lung cancer.

This clonotype was detected ten times or more. The chain links TRBV28 to TRBJ2-3, with 10 positions matching TRBD1. Germline V CDR1 and CDR2: MDHEN, SYDVKM. The CDR3 is made up of 16 amino acids. J was trimmed by 3 bases and V by 5 bases; bases with no gene match: 8. CDR3 nucleotide sequence: TGTGCCAGCAGTCAGCCGGGACAGGGGACGACAGATACGCAGTATTTT. This encodes CASSQPGQGTTDTQYF.

This clonotype was counted between two and nine times. The chain is built from TRBV5-6 and TRBJ1-4; weak D call: TRBD1 (5 bases). CDR1 and CDR2 from the germline V gene are SGHDT and YYEEEE. The CDR3 is made up of 14 amino acids. Trimming stripped 0 bases from V and 2 bases from J, with 5 bases between. The chain's CDR3 is CASSLGQTNEKLFF. Here the CDR3 DNA reads TGTGCCAGCAGCTTGGGACAGACTAATGAAAAACTGTTTTTT.

This clonotype was observed a few times. The chain links TRBV12-5 to TRBJ2-2; 7 positions agree with TRBD1. CDR1 is LGHNT and CDR2 is FRNRAP in the germline V gene. After removal of 7 bases from V and 1 base from J, the junction contained 9 bases not matched to a gene. This CDR3 contains 16 residues. CDR3 amino acids: CASARGDRVNTGELFF. The CDR3 DNA reads TGTGCTAGTGCCCGGGGAGACAGGGTGAACACCGGGGAGCTGTTTTTT.

Remarks on this clonotype: A much larger clone is a single base away; this may be a read error. The V and J genes are TRBV6-2 or TRBV6-3 and TRBJ2-1; maybe TRBD1 (6 bases). CDR1 and CDR2 (germline): MNHEY, SVGEGT. The CDR3 spans 13 residues. The V end was cut by 11 bases, the J end by 9 bases, with 20 bases between. This CDR3 reads CAAQTGLVGEQFF. The CDR3 DNA sequence: TGTGCCGCCCAGACAGGTTTGGTCGGTGAGCAGTTCTTC.

V is TRBV27 and J is TRBJ2-7; a possible D gene is TRBD1 (6 bases). This CDR3 comprises 14 residues. V lost 8 bases, J lost 11 bases, and 25 bases lay in between. Germline CDR1 and CDR2: MNHEY and SMNVEV (reference sequence). Here the CDR3 reads CASRQNRDTAGEYF. CDR3 in DNA: TGTGCCAGCCGCCAAAACCGGGACACTGCTGGGGAGTACTTC.

J is TRBJ1-1 and V is TRBV12-5; D possibly corresponds to TRBD1 (5 bases). CDR1 is LGHNT, CDR2 FRNRAP, per germline. Trimming left V 8 bases short and J 3 bases short, with 16 bases between. The CDR3 runs 14 residues. Written as DNA, the CDR3 is TGTGCTAGTAAAGACAGTGGCCTGGACACTGAAGCTTTCTTT. Its translation is CASKDSGLDTEAFF. Drawing the rest from reference TRBV12-5 and TRBJ1-1, the complete variable domain is DARVTQTPRHKVTEMGQEVTMRCQPILGHNTVFWYRQTMMQGLELLAYFRNRAPLDDSGMPKDRFSAEMPDATLATLKIQPSEPRDSAVYFCASKDSGLDTEAFFGQGTRLTVV.

This clonotype was observed at least ten times. V and J are TRBV5-1 and TRBJ2-1; tentatively, D is TRBD1 (6 bases). Germline CDR1 is SGHRS and CDR2 is YFSETQ. Trimming pared 1 base from V and 0 bases from J, leaving 14 bases between. The CDR3 sequence is 17 residues long. Written as DNA, the CDR3 is TGCGCCAGCAGCTTGACACAGGGCGCAATCTCCTACAATGAGCAGTTCTTC. Its translation is CASSLTQGAISYNEQFF.

The V call is TRBV28, the J call TRBJ2-1; D unclear. V gave up 3 bases and J gave up 5 bases, with 14 bases separating them. The CDR3 is 15 residues long. Looked up from germline, CDR1 is MDHEN and CDR2 is SYDVKM. CDR3 residues: CASSFPWVADNEQFF. The DNA for the CDR3 is TGTGCCAGCAGTTTCCCTTGGGTAGCCGACAATGAGCAGTTCTTC.

This chain connects TRBV30 to TRBJ1-1; D is possibly TRBD1 (5 bases). From germline, CDR1 is GTSNPN and CDR2 SVGIG (reference sequence). This CDR3 region has 13 residues. Trimming left V 2 bases short and J 6 bases short, with 13 bases between. The CDR3 bases are TGTGCCTGGAGTATGGGGGTTGGCGCTGAAGCTTTCTTT. Its protein product is CAWSMGVGAEAFF.

This clonotype was counted many times. The gene calls are TRBV12-3 or TRBV12-4 and TRBJ1-5; D remains unclear. The CDR3 is 12 amino acids. Trimming left V 6 bases short and J 7 bases short, with 10 bases between. The CDR3 sequence is CASSRVGQPQHF. In nucleotides, the CDR3 is TGTGCCAGCAGCCGCGTAGGACAGCCCCAGCATTTT.

This clonotype was detected a few times. V usage is TRBV4-3 and J usage is TRBJ2-7, with TRBD1 identical over 7 bases. This CDR3 is built from 14 residues. CDR1 LGHNA and CDR2 YSLEER come from the germline V gene. Germline trimming cut 5 bases from V and 0 bases from J; bases unmatched to any gene: 4. DNA of the CDR3: TGCGCCAGCAGCGAGGCAGGGGGCTCCTACGAGCAGTACTTC. This codes for CASSEAGGSYEQYF.

V usage is TRBV18 and J usage is TRBJ1-1, with 9 bases matching TRBD1. V shed 4 bases, J shed 4 bases, and the junction held 4 bases outside the gene matches. The CDR3 consists of 14 residues. From germline, CDR1 is KGHSH and CDR2 LQKENI. CDR3 sequence reads: CASSRTGDGTEAFF. Here the CDR3 DNA reads TGTGCCAGCTCACGGACAGGGGACGGCACTGAAGCTTTCTTT.

This clonotype was observed many times. This CDR3 reads CASSPQDSEAFF. DNA of the CDR3: TGTGCCAGCAGCCCACAGGACTCTGAAGCTTTCTTT. The rearrangement uses TRBV7-9 and TRBJ1-1; weak D call: TRBD1 (5 bases). Germline assignment: CDR1 SEHNR and CDR2 FQNEAQ (reference sequence). Deletions cut 5 bases from V and 6 bases from J, with 10 bases between. This CDR3 is 12 amino acids long.

The chain links TRBV6-5 to TRBJ1-5, with D possibly matching TRBD1 (5 bases). CDR3 length: 13 residues. V was clipped by 6 bases and J by 5 bases, with 11 bases between them. Germline V gene data show CDR1 as MNHEY and CDR2 as SVGAGI. The CDR3 sequence is CASRQVRDQPQHF. The CDR3 DNA reads TGTGCCAGCAGACAGGTTAGGGATCAGCCCCAGCATTTT.

A single count supports this clonotype. The chain combines TRBV12-3 or TRBV12-4 with TRBJ2-3; tentative D call: TRBD2 (5 bases). The V end lost 5 bases, the J end lost 7 bases, and 13 bases lay between the germline ends. This CDR3 has 13 residues. The CDR3 sequence: CASSAMGAHTQYF. The CDR3 nucleotides are TGTGCCAGCAGTGCCATGGGAGCACATACGCAGTATTTT.

This clonotype appeared a few times. The V and J genes are TRBV5-1 and TRBJ2-6, with D uncertain. The CDR3 has 14 amino acids. Germline loops: CDR1 SGHRS, CDR2 YFSETQ. Trimming stripped 0 bases from V and 5 bases from J, with 6 bases between. The CDR3 DNA reads TGCGCCAGCAGCTTGGGCTCCCGGGCCAACGTCCTGACTTTC. As protein: CASSLGSRANVLTF.

A few counts support this clonotype. The rearrangement links TRBV10-3 to TRBJ2-3; 13 bases are shared with TRBD2. V gave up 4 bases and J gave up 4 bases; unmatched junction bases: 14. Germline V gives CDR1 ENHRY, CDR2 SYGVKD. The CDR3 loop spans 19 amino acids. The CDR3 is CAISGTSGGSTRSADTQYF. DNA for the CDR3: TGTGCCATCAGTGGGACTAGCGGGGGAAGTACACGGTCGGCAGATACGCAGTATTTT.

This clonotype has just a few counts. The chain combines TRBV11-3 with TRBJ2-2; 12 nucleotides match TRBD1. V shed 4 bases and J 2 bases; nucleotides not matched to a gene: 17. The CDR3 has 21 amino acids. The germline V gene has CDR1 SGHNT and CDR2 YENEEA. For the CDR3, the DNA is TGTGCCAGCAGCTCGACAGCCGGGACAGGGGGCGCGGGACGAAACACCGGGGAGCTGTTTTTT. Amino acids: CASSSTAGTGGAGRNTGELFF.

This clonotype was seen many times. The genes are TRBV4-3 and TRBJ2-7; no reliable D call. The CDR3 contains 13 residues. Trimming cost V 1 base and J 4 bases, with 8 bases left between them. The germline CDR1 and CDR2 sequences are LGHNA and YSLEER. The CDR3, as DNA: TGCGCCAGCAGCCAAGTCTACGGATACGAGCAGTACTTC. This gives the protein CASSQVYGYEQYF.

This clonotype was counted at least ten times. The V gene is TRBV15, the J gene TRBJ2-5; D is possibly TRBD1 or TRBD2 (5 bases each). V lost 2 bases and J 0 bases, leaving 13 bases between the germline ends. CDR1 is LNHNV, CDR2 YYDKDF, per germline (reference sequence). CDR3 length: 16 residues. The CDR3, as DNA: TGTGCCACCAGCAGACATCCGGGGCCCAACCAAGAGACCCAGTACTTC. This gives the protein CATSRHPGPNQETQYF.

This clonotype showed up just a few times. The V gene is TRBV12-3 or TRBV12-4, the J gene TRBJ2-2; D unclear. The V end lost 2 bases, the J end lost 5 bases, and 9 bases lay between the germline ends. The CDR3 sequence is 14 residues long. The CDR3 here is CASSLSLDTGELFF. In DNA form, the CDR3 reads TGTGCCAGCAGTTTAAGCCTAGATACCGGGGAGCTGTTTTTT.

This clonotype was detected a few times. This chain joins TRBV5-1 and TRBJ2-5, with TRBD2 matching 7 bases. CDR1 SGHRS and CDR2 YFSETQ come from the germline V gene. After removal of 4 bases from V and 1 base from J, the junction contained 4 bases not matched to a gene. The CDR3 extends over 14 amino acids. In nucleotides, the CDR3 is TGCGCCAGCAGCAACCTAGCGGCCCAAGAGACCCAGTACTTC. Residues: CASSNLAAQETQYF.

This clonotype was recorded a few times. The V call is TRBV28, the J call TRBJ2-1; 8 bases are shared with TRBD1. CDR1 and CDR2 (germline): MDHEN, SYDVKM. Trimming at V came to 7 bases and at J to 4 bases, leaving 12 bases not matched to a gene. The CDR3 is made up of 16 amino acids. The CDR3 loop is CASTPSGGWIYNEQFF. The CDR3 nucleotides are TGTGCCAGCACTCCTTCAGGGGGCTGGATTTACAATGAGCAGTTCTTC.